The present entry profiles one T cell receptor beta chain with its context. Sequenced by immunoSEQ multiplex PCR; TCRdb stores in-frame clones only, minus some. In the table there are about 400,000 clones, around 87% of which are singletons. The data were obtained in a study of blood T cell repertoires in COVID-19. Study-level background: Before being deemed recovered, Cohort 3 donors had two negative PCRs, clearance, or symptom resolution. PBMCs, B-cell-depleted T cells, or T cells provided the cDNA or gDNA that made up the material.

Enrollees, about 18 to 89 years old, lived in approximately 25 US areas. Germline values: CDR1 MNHNS, CDR2 SASEGT. Trimming took 2 bases from V and 7 from J, leaving 24 bases between them. The CDR3 length is 18 residues. V gene TRBV6-1 combines with J gene TRBJ1-5; D uncertain. The receptor's source is a man aged 40-49 years in a cohort exposed to, infected with or recovered from COVID-19 (not recorded which). The sequenced material came from PBMCs or T cells enriched from blood (not recorded which). The CDR3 nucleotides read TGTGCCAGCAGTGAAAAAGCTACCAATCTCCCCTTGCACCAGCCCCAGCATTTT. It specifies CASSEKATNLPLHQPQHF.